Presented here are 18 T cell receptor beta chains from one specimen sequenced in a study of blood T cell repertoires in COVID-19. Clones were read by immunoSEQ multiplex PCR, and TCRdb kept only the in-frame ones, dropping some. The data contain about 140,000 clones, around 84% of them singletons. Sequencing was performed on peripheral blood. These receptors originate from a human donor with acute or convalescent COVID-19. The donor label of this sample is uncertain.

V gene TRBV3-1 (or the pseudogene TRBV3-2) combines with J gene TRBJ2-5, with 8 nucleotides matching TRBD1. The V and J ends lost 6 bases and 2 bases, in that order; junction bases with no gene match: 2. The length of the CDR3 is 13 residues. The germline gives CDR1 LGHDT, CDR2 YNNKEL (reference sequence). The CDR3 sequence is CASSRTGQETQYF. For the CDR3, the DNA is TGTGCCAGCAGTCGGACAGGGCAAGAGACCCAGTACTTC.

This chain joins TRBV7-9 and TRBJ1-1, with D perhaps matching TRBD1 (5 bases). The CDR3 is 13 residues long. Germline V CDR1 and CDR2: SEHNR, FQNEAQ (reference sequence). Trimming shortened V by 2 bases and J by 1 base, and 5 bases separated the two germline ends. CDR3 in amino acids: CASSLRGNTEAFF. In DNA, the CDR3 is TGTGCCAGCAGCTTAAGGGGGAACACTGAAGCTTTCTTT. The whole variable domain, filled in from reference TRBV7-9 and TRBJ1-1, reads DTGVSQNPRHKITKRGQNVTFRCDPISEHNRLYWYRQTLGQGPEFLTYFQNEAQLEKSRLLSDRFSAERPKGSFSTLEIQRTEQGDSAMYLCASSLRGNTEAFFGQGTRLTVV.

This clone was seen only once. The CDR3 DNA reads TGTGCCTCCCGACAGGGGGTAGCGAACACTGAAGCTTTCTTT. Residues: CASRQGVANTEAFF. This rearrangement joins TRBV6-5 to TRBJ1-1; 9 bases line up with TRBD1. The CDR3 runs to 14 residues. V shed 11 bases, J shed 1 base, and the junction held 8 bases outside the gene matches. Per the germline V gene, CDR1 is MNHEY and CDR2 is SVGAGI.

The chain carries TRBV6-5 and TRBJ1-5, with a tentative D call TRBD1 (5 bases). Germline assignment: CDR1 MNHEY and CDR2 SVGAGI. This CDR3 is built from 14 residues. The V gene lost 6 bases and the J gene lost 7 bases, with 16 bases spanning the gap. As DNA, the CDR3 is TGTGCCAGCAGGACATCTTTCGGGGGGCAGCCCCAGCATTTT. This gives the protein CASRTSFGGQPQHF.

The rearrangement links TRBV7-9 to TRBJ1-2; unclear D gene. This CDR3 has 16 amino acids. Germline V lookup: CDR1 SEHNR, CDR2 FQNEAQ (reference sequence). The V gene lost 0 bases and the J gene lost 3 bases, with 14 bases spanning the gap. This chain's CDR3 is CASSLAAQIRHYGYTF. CDR3 nucleotides: TGTGCCAGCAGCTTAGCCGCACAGATTCGACACTATGGCTACACCTTC.

The chain recombines TRBV5-4 with TRBJ2-3; possibly TRBD1 for D (6 bases). This CDR3 is 14 amino acids long. V was cut by 6 bases and J by 2 bases, with 13 bases left in between. Germline V lookup: CDR1 SGHNT, CDR2 YYREEE (reference sequence). CDR3: CASTMQGSTDTQYF. CDR3 bases: TGTGCCAGCACGATGCAGGGGTCCACAGATACGCAGTATTTT.

This chain links TRBV19 with TRBJ2-5, with TRBD2 matching over 7 bases. This CDR3 has 15 residues. Germline V lookup: CDR1 LNHDA, CDR2 SQIVND (reference sequence). V lost 10 bases, J lost 1 base, and 12 bases stayed unmatched. CDR3 amino acids: CATSWGGSGQETQYF. The CDR3 DNA reads TGTGCCACCTCGTGGGGGGGATCCGGCCAAGAGACCCAGTACTTC.

The gene calls are TRBV4-3 and TRBJ1-2; 10 bases match TRBD1. There are 16 residues in the CDR3. V trimming: 4 bases; J trimming: 6 bases; junction bases outside the gene matches: 11. The germline V gene encodes CDR1 LGHNA and CDR2 YSLEER. DNA for the CDR3: TGCGCCAGCAGCCCCTCGGGACAGGGGTGGATAGATGGCTACACCTTC. It codes for CASSPSGQGWIDGYTF.

The chain has TRBV5-1 and TRBJ1-1; D is possibly TRBD1 (6 bases). Germline-derived CDR1 and CDR2 are SGHRS and YFSETQ. The CDR3 contains 15 residues. The V and J ends lost 1 base and 4 bases respectively, with 14 bases between them. This chain's CDR3 is CASSLMAGAGTEAFF. In nucleotides, the CDR3 is TGCGCCAGCAGCTTGATGGCGGGGGCGGGCACTGAAGCTTTCTTT.

The CDR3 DNA sequence: TGTGCCAGCAGCTTAGGGGACAGGGGGCACGAGACCCAGTACTTC. It specifies CASSLGDRGHETQYF. The V call is TRBV7-2, the J call TRBJ2-5; 12 nucleotides match TRBD1. The CDR3 totals 15 residues. Germline-derived CDR1 and CDR2 are SGHTA and FQGNSA. Losses at the gene ends were 1 base for V and 5 bases for J; bases not matched to a gene: 2.

This clone was seen only a few times. The DNA for the CDR3 is TGCGCCAGCCGCCTTACAGGGAGCGTCAGTGAAAAACTGTTTTTT. It is translated as CASRLTGSVSEKLFF. The chain carries TRBV4-1 and TRBJ1-4, with a possible D match to TRBD1 (6 bases). Trimming pared 8 bases from V and 7 bases from J, leaving 20 bases between. This CDR3 spans 15 amino acids. Looked up from germline, CDR1 is MGHRA and CDR2 is YSYEKL.

Here the CDR3 reads CASSIIGAISGNTIYF. CDR3 coding DNA: TGTGCCAGTAGTATAATAGGGGCAATATCTGGAAACACCATATATTTT. The rearrangement joins TRBV19 to TRBJ1-3; TRBD1 might be the D (5 bases). CDR1 and CDR2 (germline): LNHDA, SQIVND (reference sequence). The germline V and J ends were trimmed by 2 bases and 1 base, with 12 bases remaining between them. This CDR3 spans 16 amino acids.

The chain links TRBV25-1 to TRBJ2-2; 7 bases align to TRBD2. After removal of 2 bases from V and 6 bases from J, the junction contained 3 bases not matched to a gene. Germline lookup yields CDR1 MGHDK and CDR2 SYGVNS. This CDR3 spans 14 amino acids. CDR3 loop: CASSEPGGAGELFF. The CDR3 coding sequence is TGTGCCAGCAGTGAACCTGGGGGGGCCGGGGAGCTGTTTTTT.

The chain is built from TRBV7-3 and TRBJ2-3, with TRBD2 matching over 12 bases. CDR1 and CDR2 from the germline V gene are SGHTA and FQGTGA. The trim removed 5 bases at V and 6 bases at J, leaving 9 bases unmatched. This CDR3 spans 16 amino acids. DNA of the CDR3: TGTGCCAGCAGCCTAGGACTAGCGGGGAGTTTCGATACGCAGTATTTT. Translation gives CASSLGLAGSFDTQYF.

The chain couples TRBV7-2 to TRBJ1-5; 9 positions match TRBD1. Germline trimming cut 2 bases from V and 5 bases from J; bases unmatched to any gene: 1. Germline V gene data show CDR1 as SGHTA and CDR2 as FQGNSA. The CDR3 is 14 amino acids. CDR3 bases: TGTGCCAGCAGCTTAAGACAGGGGGATCAGCCCCAGCATTTT. It encodes CASSLRQGDQPQHF.

The chain uses TRBV29-1 and TRBJ2-7; D may be TRBD1 (6 bases). This CDR3 spans 13 amino acids. CDR1 is SQVTM and CDR2 is ANQGSEA in the germline V gene. The V gene lost 6 bases and the J gene lost 2 bases, with 14 bases spanning the gap. The CDR3: CSVGRQEPYEQYF. CDR3 coding DNA: TGCAGCGTGGGGAGACAGGAACCCTACGAGCAGTACTTC.

The chain is built from TRBV7-3 and TRBJ1-5, with D perhaps TRBD1 (5 bases). V was shortened by 4 bases and J by 7 bases, with 14 bases between the two germline ends. CDR1 SGHTA and CDR2 FQGTGA come from the germline V gene. The CDR3 contains 14 residues. The CDR3, as DNA: TGTGCCAGCAGCTCAGGGTTGTATCGGCAGCCCCAGCATTTT. It is translated as CASSSGLYRQPQHF.

The chain joins TRBV12-1 to TRBJ2-7; the table gives TRBD1 as D, unverified against the DNA. TRBV12-1 is recorded as a pseudogene. The CDR3 has 16 residues. CDR3 sequence: CASSFDPGQGFYEQYV. CDR3 coding DNA: TGTGCCAGCAGCTTTGATCCGGGACAGGGCTTCTACGAGCAGTACGTC.